These 22 T cell receptor beta chains share one sample of origin, sequenced in a study of shared clonotypes between healthy human individuals. The repertoire was sequenced with immunoSEQ multiplex PCR; TCRdb's copy has only in-frame clones and lacks some. This sample has fewer than 650,000 clones, with 70% to 80% found just once. Sequences were obtained from PBMCs. The source of these receptors is a woman between 40 and 50 years old in good health. Some clones in this sample may be carry-over from other donors' samples.

V and J are TRBV5-1 and TRBJ2-5; 14 nucleotides align to TRBD2. This CDR3 is 15 amino acids long. V shed 4 bases, J shed 4 bases, and the junction held 3 bases outside the gene matches. Germline-derived CDR1 and CDR2 are SGHRS and YFSETQ. The CDR3 DNA reads as TGCGCCAGCAGCATGGGACTAGCGGGAGTAGAGACCCAGTACTTC. This gives the protein CASSMGLAGVETQYF.

This clone was recorded once. This CDR3 is also generated by other DNA sequences in the sample. The CDR3 region is CASSLSGYEQYF. As DNA, the CDR3 is TGCGCCAGCAGCTTAAGTGGCTACGAGCAGTACTTC. The chain couples TRBV5-1 to TRBJ2-7, with unresolved D. The CDR3 is 12 amino acids. CDR1 is SGHRS, CDR2 YFSETQ, per germline. With 2 bases removed from V and 3 bases from J, the gap between germline ends came to 6 bases.

This clone was seen once. J is TRBJ2-7 and V is TRBV27; 12 nucleotides align to TRBD2. V dropped 5 bases and J dropped 2; count of bases not matched to a gene: 13. Germline V gene sequence: CDR1 MNHEY, CDR2 SMNVEV (reference sequence). There are 18 residues in the CDR3. CDR3 DNA: TGTGCCAGCAGTCACTACTCCGGACTAGCGGGATCCCCCTACGAGCAGTACTTC. Translating gives CASSHYSGLAGSPYEQYF.

The chain links TRBV10-3 to TRBJ1-5, with 8 bases that match TRBD1. The V gene end was trimmed by 5 bases and the J gene end by 6 bases; junction bases not matched to a gene: 9. Germline lookup yields CDR1 ENHRY and CDR2 SYGVKD. This CDR3 region has 15 residues. DNA of the CDR3: TGTGCCATCAGTTTACAGGGGGGATCGGCTCAGCCCCAGCATTTT. Amino acid sequence: CAISLQGGSAQPQHF.

J is TRBJ2-5 and V is TRBV5-1, with 11 bases identical to TRBD1. The DNA end lines up better with TRBJ2-7; the J call may be wrong. Germline V gene lookup returns CDR1 SGHRS and CDR2 YFSETQ. The CDR3 runs to 15 residues. The CDR3 protein is CASSLGPGQGVEQYF. For the CDR3, the DNA is TGCGCCAGCAGCTTGGGGCCGGGACAGGGGGTCGAGCAGTACTTC.

This chain joins TRBV5-1 and TRBJ1-2; tentative D call: TRBD1 (6 bases). The V and J ends lost 1 base and 6 bases respectively, with 16 bases between them. The CDR3 totals 15 residues. Germline V CDR1 and CDR2: SGHRS, YFSETQ. Written as DNA, the CDR3 is TGCGCCAGCAGCTTGACGGCCGGGACACTCCATGGCTACACCTTC. It encodes CASSLTAGTLHGYTF.

The chain carries TRBV28 and TRBJ1-2; possibly TRBD1 for D (5 bases). Germline V gene data show CDR1 as MDHEN and CDR2 as SYDVKM. The CDR3 length is 13 residues. The V end was cut by 8 bases, the J end by 2 bases, with 12 bases between. In DNA form, the CDR3 reads TGTGCCAGCCGGGACGGCAGAAACTATGGCTACACCTTC. It yields the protein CASRDGRNYGYTF.

In this sample, this clone turned up once. A much larger clone is a single base away; this may be a read error. The chain recombines TRBV27 with TRBJ2-5; a weak D match, TRBD2 (5 bases). The CDR3 has 16 amino acids. Trimming pared 6 bases from V and 5 bases from J, leaving 22 bases between. Germline V gene data show CDR1 as MNHEY and CDR2 as SMNVEV (reference sequence). The CDR3: CASRFEPRETRETQYF. CDR3 in DNA: TGTGCCAGCAGATTCGAGCCGAGGGAGACCCGGGAGACCCAGTACTTC.

For the CDR3, the DNA is TGCAGCGCCGTCGTCGCCACGGGCACTGAAGCTTTCTTT. Amino acids: CSAVVATGTEAFF. The rearrangement uses TRBV29-1 and TRBJ1-1; D is unclear. The ends were cut back, 7 bases at V and 4 bases at J, with 16 bases in the middle. CDR1 and CDR2 from the germline V gene are SQVTM and ANQGSEA. This CDR3 spans 13 amino acids.

The J gene is TRBJ2-2, the V gene TRBV11-1, with 7 bases that match TRBD1. J was trimmed by 2 bases and V by 2 bases; bases with no gene match: 5. CDR3 size: 16 residues. Germline lookup yields CDR1 SGHAT and CDR2 FQDESV (reference sequence). The chain's CDR3 is CASSLHRGRNTGELFF. DNA for the CDR3: TGTGCCAGCAGCTTACACAGGGGAAGAAACACCGGGGAGCTGTTTTTT.

This sequence joins TRBV7-6 and TRBJ2-7; D is unresolved. Trimming pared 0 bases from V and 6 bases from J, leaving 9 bases between. This CDR3 has 13 residues. Germline CDR1 is SGHVS and CDR2 is FNYEAQ. CDR3 sequence reads: CASSLAPVSEQYF. The CDR3 DNA is TGTGCCAGCAGCTTAGCGCCGGTTTCCGAGCAGTACTTC.

This chain links TRBV23-1 with TRBJ2-5, with unresolved D. TRBV23-1 is an ORF, and what it does is uncertain. The CDR3 loop spans 11 amino acids. V lost 6 bases to trimming and J lost 4 bases, with 6 bases between them. This chain's CDR3 is CASSPPETQYF. In DNA form, the CDR3 reads TGCGCCAGCAGCCCTCCAGAGACCCAGTACTTC.

There are a few counts of this clone. As DNA, the CDR3 is TGTGCCTGGAGTTACAGGGAAAGGAACACCGGGGAGCTGTTTTTT. Translation gives CAWSYRERNTGELFF. This chain links TRBV30 with TRBJ2-2, with D tentatively TRBD1 (6 bases). V was trimmed by 2 bases and J by 1 base, leaving 11 bases between them. Per the germline V gene, CDR1 is GTSNPN and CDR2 is SVGIG (reference sequence). This CDR3 has 15 amino acids.

The chain carries TRBV11-3 and TRBJ2-5; TRBD2 agrees at 7 bases. The CDR3 is made up of 15 amino acids. The V and J ends lost 1 base and 6 bases, in that order; junction bases with no gene match: 8. Germline-derived CDR1 and CDR2 are SGHNT and YENEEA. The CDR3 DNA is TGTGCCAGCAGCTTAGGGGGCGGCGGGAGCCAGACCCAGTACTTC. Translation gives CASSLGGGGSQTQYF.

The V gene is TRBV4-1, the J gene TRBJ2-1, with unresolved D. Trimming shortened V by 0 bases and J by 8 bases, and 5 bases separated the two germline ends. Germline V gene data show CDR1 as MGHRA and CDR2 as YSYEKL. This CDR3 has 12 residues. The CDR3 reads CASSQDGDEQFF. In DNA form, the CDR3 reads TGCGCCAGCAGCCAAGATGGGGATGAGCAGTTCTTC.

V usage is TRBV5-1 and J usage is TRBJ2-5; possibly TRBD1 for D (5 bases). The DNA matches TRBJ2-7 better at its end, which makes the J call doubtful. Germline V gene sequence: CDR1 SGHRS, CDR2 YFSETQ. The CDR3 length is 14 residues. The CDR3 sequence: CASSLDRQKYEQYF. The CDR3 bases are TGCGCCAGCAGCTTGGACCGACAGAAGTACGAGCAGTACTTC.

The chain carries TRBV28 and TRBJ1-5, with 9 bases identical to TRBD1. The junction had 7 bases not matched to a gene; V was cut back by 6 bases and J by 4 bases. The CDR3 length is 15 residues. Germline V gene lookup returns CDR1 MDHEN and CDR2 SYDVKM. CDR3 loop: CASSRPTGGNQPQHF. Here the CDR3 DNA reads TGTGCCAGCAGCCGTCCGACAGGGGGAAATCAGCCCCAGCATTTT. Full variable domain (outside the CDR3, taken from reference TRBV28 and TRBJ1-5): DVKVTQSSRYLVKRTGEKVFLECVQDMDHENMFWYRQDPGLGLRLIYFSYDVKMKEKGDIPEGYSVSREKKERFSLILESASTNQTSMYLCASSRPTGGNQPQHFGDGTRLSIL.

The V gene is TRBV28, the J gene TRBJ1-5, with D unclear. Deletions cut 4 bases from V and 3 bases from J, with 7 bases between. The CDR3 length is 13 residues. CDR1 and CDR2 from the germline V gene are MDHEN and SYDVKM. CDR3 loop: CASSSALNQPQHF. As DNA, the CDR3 is TGTGCCAGCAGTTCAGCACTCAATCAGCCCCAGCATTTT.

This rearrangement joins TRBV5-4 to TRBJ2-5, with 9 bases lining up with TRBD1. Germline assignment: CDR1 SGHNT and CDR2 YYREEE (reference sequence). The CDR3 covers 16 residues. Germline trimming cut 4 bases from V and 5 bases from J; bases unmatched to any gene: 12. The CDR3 DNA reads TGTGCCAGCAGCCTCAGCGCGGGACAGGGAGGGGAGACCCAGTACTTC. Translated: CASSLSAGQGGETQYF.

CDR3 protein: CASSSGQGLIPPGGYTF. The CDR3 bases are TGTGCCAGCAGTTCCGGACAGGGCCTCATACCTCCCGGTGGCTACACCTTC. This chain joins TRBV28 and TRBJ1-2; the match to TRBD1 covers 8 bases. This CDR3 has 17 amino acids. Germline V gene lookup returns CDR1 MDHEN and CDR2 SYDVKM. The V gene end was trimmed by 4 bases and the J gene end by 7 bases; junction bases not matched to a gene: 17.

The chain uses TRBV9 and TRBJ2-2; 9 bases agree with TRBD2. J gave up 6 bases and V 2 bases, and 11 bases lay outside the gene matches. Germline V gene sequence: CDR1 SGDLS, CDR2 YYNGEE. The CDR3 contains 17 residues. The CDR3 is CASSVSIAGEPPGELFF. CDR3 sequence (DNA): TGTGCCAGCAGCGTTTCCATAGCGGGAGAACCTCCCGGGGAGCTGTTTTTT.

This rearrangement joins TRBV5-1 to TRBJ1-1; D gene uncertain. The V and J ends lost 6 bases and 0 bases respectively, with 12 bases between them. CDR1 and CDR2 (germline): SGHRS, YFSETQ. The CDR3 runs 14 residues. The CDR3 loop is CASKPGPMNTEAFF. CDR3 coding DNA: TGCGCCAGCAAGCCAGGACCCATGAACACTGAAGCTTTCTTT.